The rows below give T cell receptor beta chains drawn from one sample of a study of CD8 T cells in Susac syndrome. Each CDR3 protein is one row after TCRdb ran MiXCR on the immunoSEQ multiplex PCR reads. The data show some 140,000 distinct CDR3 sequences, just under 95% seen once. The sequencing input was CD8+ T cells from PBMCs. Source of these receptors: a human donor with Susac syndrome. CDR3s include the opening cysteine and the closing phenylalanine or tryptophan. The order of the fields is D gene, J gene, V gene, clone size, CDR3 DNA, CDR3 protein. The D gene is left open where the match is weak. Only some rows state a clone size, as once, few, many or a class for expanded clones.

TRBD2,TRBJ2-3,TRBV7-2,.,TGTGCCAGCAGCCTAACGGGAGCGGGAGGGCCGTCAAATACGCAGTATTTT,CASSLTGAGGPSNTQYF
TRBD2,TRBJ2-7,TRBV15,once,TGTGCCACCGGGGGAGGGAGCTCCTACGAGCAGTACTTC,CATGGGSSYEQYF
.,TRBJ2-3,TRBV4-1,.,TGCGCCAGCAGCCAAGTAGGGGCAGATACGCAGTATTTT,CASSQVGADTQYF
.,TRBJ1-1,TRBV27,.,TGTGCCAGCAGTTTAAGATTGAACACTGAAGCTTTCTTT,CASSLRLNTEAFF
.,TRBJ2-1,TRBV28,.,TGTGCCAGCAGTTTAGTCTCAAGTATATACAATGAGCAGTTCTTC,CASSLVSSIYNEQFF
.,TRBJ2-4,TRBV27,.,TGTGCCAGCAGTGCTGTAGGGGCCAAAAACATTCAGTACTTC,CASSAVGAKNIQYF
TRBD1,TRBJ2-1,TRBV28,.,TGTGCCAGCTTCGGGACAGGGGTACCCTACAATGAGCAGTTCTTC,CASFGTGVPYNEQFF
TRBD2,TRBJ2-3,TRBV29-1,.,TGCAGCGTTGATTCTAGCGGGAGGGTGGATACGCAGTATTTT,CSVDSSGRVDTQYF
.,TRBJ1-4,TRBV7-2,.,TGTGCCAGCAGCTTAGGTCCCTTGGGGAGCCCTAATGAAAAACTGTTTTTT,CASSLGPLGSPNEKLFF
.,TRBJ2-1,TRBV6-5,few,TGTGCCAGCAGGTGGGGAAATGAGCAGTTCTTC,CASRWGNEQFF
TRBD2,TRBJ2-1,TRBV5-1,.,TGCGCCAGCAGCTTCTCCGGGACTAGCGGATACAATGAGCAGTTCTTC,CASSFSGTSGYNEQFF
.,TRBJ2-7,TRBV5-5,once,TGTGCCAGCAGCTCGACTACCTCCTACGAGCAGTACTTC,CASSSTTSYEQYF
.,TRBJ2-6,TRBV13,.,TGTGCCAGCAGCTTTGGGGTCTCTGGGGCCAACGTCCTGACTTTC,CASSFGVSGANVLTF
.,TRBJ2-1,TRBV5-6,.,TGTGCCAGCAGCCTCGTAACTAATGAGCAGTTCTTC,CASSLVTNEQFF
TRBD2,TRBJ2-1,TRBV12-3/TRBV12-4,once,TGTGCCAGCACCAAGACTAGCAGGAGGGCAGATGAGCAGTTCTTC,CASTKTSRRADEQFF
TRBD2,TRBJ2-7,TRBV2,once,TGTGCCAGCAGTGAAGGCCAGCGGGAGGAGTACTTC,CASSEGQREEYF
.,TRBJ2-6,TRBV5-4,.,TGTGCCAGCAGCGTTGAACAGGGCGCTGGGGCCAACGTCCTGACTTTC,CASSVEQGAGANVLTF
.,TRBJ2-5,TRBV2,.,TGTGCCAGCCTACCAAGTGGTTATCGAGAGACCCAGTACTTC,CASLPSGYRETQYF
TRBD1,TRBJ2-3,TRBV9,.,TGTGCCAGCAGCTCACCCCCAACCGGACAGGGAAGCACAGATACGCAGTATTTT,CASSSPPTGQGSTDTQYF
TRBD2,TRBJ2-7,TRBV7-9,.,TGTGCCAGCAGCCCTCCGGCTAGCGGGAGGATCCCGCCATACGAGCAGTACTTC,CASSPPASGRIPPYEQYF
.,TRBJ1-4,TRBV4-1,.,TGCGCCAGCAGCCAAGATCGCGTGCCAGGGGCGCCGGGAACTAATGAAAAACTGTTTTTT,CASSQDRVPGAPGTNEKLFF
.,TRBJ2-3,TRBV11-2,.,TGTGCCAGCAGCTTTCGGGGACGGACGCCCGTCGATACGCAGTATTTT,CASSFRGRTPVDTQYF
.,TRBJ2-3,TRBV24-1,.,TGTGCCATCCCACCCTGGGACCCACGGGACGTCGGGCAGTATTTT,CAIPPWDPRDVGQYF
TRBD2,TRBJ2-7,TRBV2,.,TGTGCCAGCAGTGCGCCGGGACTAGTCTTCTACGAGCAGTACTTC,CASSAPGLVFYEQYF
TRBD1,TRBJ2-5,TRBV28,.,TGTGCCAGCAGTTCCACGGACAGGGGTCCCGAGACCCAGTACTTC,CASSSTDRGPETQYF
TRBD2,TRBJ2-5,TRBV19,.,TGTGCCAGTAGTATTCTCCCAGCGGGAGATGAGACCCAGTACTTC,CASSILPAGDETQYF
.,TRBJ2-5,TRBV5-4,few,TGTGCCAGCAGCTTCTCAGGAGCTCCTCAAGAGACCCAGTACTTC,CASSFSGAPQETQYF
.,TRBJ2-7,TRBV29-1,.,TGCAGCGCTCGGGCAGCCAACTCCTACGAGCAGTACTTC,CSARAANSYEQYF
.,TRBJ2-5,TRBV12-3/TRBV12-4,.,TGTGCCAGCACCCTGGGGTCTAGGCAAGAGACCCAGTACTTC,CASTLGSRQETQYF
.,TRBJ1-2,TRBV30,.,TGTGCCTGGAGTGTACGATGGGGGCGCATCTATGGCTACACCTTC,CAWSVRWGRIYGYTF
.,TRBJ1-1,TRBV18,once,TGTGCCAGCTCACCTAAACAGGTTGATCTACCGAACACTGAAGCTTTCTTT,CASSPKQVDLPNTEAFF
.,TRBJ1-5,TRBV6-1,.,TGTGCCAGCAGTGATACGGAGTTAGAGCATTTT,CASSDTELEHF
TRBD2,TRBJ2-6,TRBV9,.,TGTGCCAGCAGCGTAAAACTAGCGGGGACAACTGGGGCCAACGTCCTGACTTTC,CASSVKLAGTTGANVLTF
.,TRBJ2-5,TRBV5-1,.,TGCGCCAGCAACTTAGCCAACTATAAGGGTGGAGAGACCCAGTACTTC,CASNLANYKGGETQYF
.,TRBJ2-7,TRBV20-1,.,TGCAGTGCTAGAGATCCTGTTGTCTACGAGCAGTACTTC,CSARDPVVYEQYF
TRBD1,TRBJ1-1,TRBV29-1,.,TGCAGCGGGGGACAGGGGAACACTGAAGCTTTCTTT,CSGGQGNTEAFF
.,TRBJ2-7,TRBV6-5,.,TGTGCCAGCAGTCCGGGACTCCACTACGAGCAGTACTTC,CASSPGLHYEQYF
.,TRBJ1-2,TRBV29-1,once,TGCAGCGTTGAAGGGGGCGACCCTAACTATGGCTACACCTTC,CSVEGGDPNYGYTF
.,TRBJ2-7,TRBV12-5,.,TGTGCTAGTGGTTCATCGGCTTACGAGCAGTACTTC,CASGSSAYEQYF
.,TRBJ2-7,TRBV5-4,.,TGTGCCAGCAGCTGGACCGGCGGGTTGGACGAGCAGTACTTC,CASSWTGGLDEQYF
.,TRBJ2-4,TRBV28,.,TGTGCCAGCCAACGTTGGGGACGGGGGAATAGAAACATTCAGTACTTC,CASQRWGRGNRNIQYF
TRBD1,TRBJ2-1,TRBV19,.,TGTGCCAGTAGTATTGACAGGGTGAATGAGCAGTTCTTC,CASSIDRVNEQFF
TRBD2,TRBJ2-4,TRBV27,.,TGTGCCAGCGGCCCCCCGGGACTAGAGGGCATTCAGTACTTC,CASGPPGLEGIQYF
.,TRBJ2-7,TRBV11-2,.,TGTGCCAGCAGCTTAGGGCAGGGAAGCTCCTACGAGCAGTACTTC,CASSLGQGSSYEQYF
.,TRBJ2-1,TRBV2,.,TGTGCCAGCAGTGGAGTTCTAGCGTCGTTCTTC,CASSGVLASFF
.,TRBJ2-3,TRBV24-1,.,TGTGCCACCAGTGATTTGGGGGAGAGGGCAGATACGCAGTATTTT,CATSDLGERADTQYF
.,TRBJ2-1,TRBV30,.,TGTGCCTGGAGATTCGGTGTGAGCTCCTACAATGAGCAGTTCTTC,CAWRFGVSSYNEQFF
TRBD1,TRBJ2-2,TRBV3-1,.,TGTGCCAGCAGTCCTAAGGACAGGGGAAACACCGGGGAGCTGTTTTTT,CASSPKDRGNTGELFF
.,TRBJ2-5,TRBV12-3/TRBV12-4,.,TGTGCCAGCAGTACTCGACCTGGCGCAGTGGAGACCCAGTACTTC,CASSTRPGAVETQYF
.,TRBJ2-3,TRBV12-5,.,TGTGCTAGTGGTTCGCACACAGATACGCAGTATTTT,CASGSHTDTQYF
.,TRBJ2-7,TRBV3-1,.,TGTGCCAGCAGCAGCCCGAGGGACATCGAACCCTACGAGCAGTACTTC,CASSSPRDIEPYEQYF
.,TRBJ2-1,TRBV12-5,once,TGTGCTAGTGGTTTTGGGAGCTCCTACAATGAGCAGTTCTTC,CASGFGSSYNEQFF